The 7 T cell receptor beta chains below were found in one sample sequenced in a study of T cell responses to AZD1222 COVID-19 vaccine. This table comes from immunoSEQ multiplex PCR, and its TCRdb copy is limited to in-frame clones, with some not included. The repertoire holds about 180,000 clones, with 88% as singletons. The material sequenced was peripheral blood, taken on day 0 of AZD1222 vaccination. The receptors shown here come from an adult in good health.

This chain joins TRBV5-6 and TRBJ1-1; D unresolved. V was shortened by 3 bases and J by 5 bases, with 11 bases between the two germline ends. CDR3 length: 13 residues. Germline lookup yields CDR1 SGHDT and CDR2 YYEEEE. CDR3 sequence: CASSWGGRTEAFF. The CDR3 DNA follows: TGTGCCAGCAGCTGGGGAGGGAGGACTGAAGCTTTCTTT.

The chain recombines TRBV5-6 with TRBJ1-1, with D hard to call. Trimming took 4 bases from V and 11 from J, leaving 15 bases between them. Germline values: CDR1 SGHDT, CDR2 YYEEEE. The CDR3 contains 12 residues. The CDR3 protein is CASSRSVRGAFF. The DNA for the CDR3 is TGTGCCAGCAGCCGATCGGTGAGAGGGGCTTTCTTT.

The chain combines TRBV7-2 with TRBJ2-7; 7 bases map to TRBD1. The V and J ends lost 4 bases and 0 bases, in that order; junction bases with no gene match: 3. Germline assignment: CDR1 SGHTA and CDR2 FQGNSA. This CDR3 has 14 residues. In nucleotides, the CDR3 is TGTGCCAGCAGCTACGACAGGGCCTCCTACGAGCAGTACTTC. This sequence encodes CASSYDRASYEQYF.

V usage is TRBV27 and J usage is TRBJ1-1; D not certain. The germline CDR1 and CDR2 sequences are MNHEY and SMNVEV (reference sequence). The V end lost 4 bases, the J end lost 1 base, and 10 bases lay between the germline ends. CDR3 length: 14 amino acids. The CDR3 DNA reads TGTGCCAGCAGTTCCCTCCCAGGGAACACTGAAGCTTTCTTT. Its translation is CASSSLPGNTEAFF.

This chain joins TRBV4-2 and TRBJ2-3; 8 bases fit TRBD2. The CDR3 has 19 residues. Germline CDR1 is LGHNA and CDR2 is YNFKEQ. J lost 2 bases, V lost 0 bases, and 13 bases had no gene match. The CDR3 region has the DNA TGTGCCAGCAGCCAAGACAGCGGGAGTCGGAGTGCCTCCACAGATACGCAGTATTTT. It is translated as CASSQDSGSRSASTDTQYF.

J is TRBJ2-7 and V is TRBV6-1; D gene uncertain. The CDR3 is 14 residues long. CDR1 and CDR2 (germline): MNHNS, SASEGT. V lost 0 bases to trimming and J lost 0 bases, with 6 bases between them. The CDR3 bases are TGTGCCAGCAGTGAAGCGGAAAACTCCTACGAGCAGTACTTC. Translated, it gives CASSEAENSYEQYF.

The genes are TRBV10-3 and TRBJ1-2, with a weak D call TRBD1 (6 bases). Per germline, CDR1 ENHRY and CDR2 SYGVKD. CDR3 size: 19 residues. Deletions cut 3 bases from V and 5 bases from J, with 28 bases between. In nucleotides, the CDR3 is TGTGCCATCAGTGAACCCTCGCGTGGGGGGGTTCGACAGGCTTATGGCTACACCTTC. It translates to CAISEPSRGGVRQAYGYTF.